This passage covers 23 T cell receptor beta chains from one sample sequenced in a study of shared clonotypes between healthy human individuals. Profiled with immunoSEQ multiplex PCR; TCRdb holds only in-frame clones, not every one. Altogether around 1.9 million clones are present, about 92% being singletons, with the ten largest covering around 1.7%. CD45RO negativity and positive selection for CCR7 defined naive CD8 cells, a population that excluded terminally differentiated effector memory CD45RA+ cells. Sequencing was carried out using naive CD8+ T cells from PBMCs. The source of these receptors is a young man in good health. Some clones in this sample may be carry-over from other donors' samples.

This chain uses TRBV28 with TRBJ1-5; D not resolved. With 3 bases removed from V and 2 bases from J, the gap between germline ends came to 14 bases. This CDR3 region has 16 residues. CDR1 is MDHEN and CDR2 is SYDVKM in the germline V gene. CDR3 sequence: CASSLLVDSRNQPQHF. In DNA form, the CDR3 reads TGTGCCAGCAGTTTGCTAGTGGATAGCCGCAATCAGCCCCAGCATTTT.

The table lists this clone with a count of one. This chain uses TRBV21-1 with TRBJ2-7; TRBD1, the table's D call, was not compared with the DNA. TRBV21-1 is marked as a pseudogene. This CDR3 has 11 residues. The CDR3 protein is CASRIAVEQYF. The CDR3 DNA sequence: TGTGCCAGCAGGATTGCAGTCGAGCAGTACTTC.

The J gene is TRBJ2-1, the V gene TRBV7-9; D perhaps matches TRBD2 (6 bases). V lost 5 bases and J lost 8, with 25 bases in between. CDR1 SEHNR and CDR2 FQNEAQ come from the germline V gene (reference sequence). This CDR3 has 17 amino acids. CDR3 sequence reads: CASSPPVGRDGFDEQFF. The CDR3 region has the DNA TGTGCCAGCAGCCCACCCGTTGGGCGGGATGGTTTTGATGAGCAGTTCTTC.

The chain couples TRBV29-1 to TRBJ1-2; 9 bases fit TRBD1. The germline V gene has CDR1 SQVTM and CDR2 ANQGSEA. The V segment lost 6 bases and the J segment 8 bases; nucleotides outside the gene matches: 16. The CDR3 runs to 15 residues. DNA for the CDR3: TGCAGCGTCCGGGACAGGGAGGGCGCGGACGTCGGCTACACCTTC. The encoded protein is CSVRDREGADVGYTF.

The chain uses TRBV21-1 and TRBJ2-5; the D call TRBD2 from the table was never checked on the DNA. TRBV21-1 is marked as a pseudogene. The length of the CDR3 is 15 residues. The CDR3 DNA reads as TGTGCCAGCAGCCCAGAGGTACGGGTACAAGAGACCCAGTACTTC. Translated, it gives CASSPEVRVQETQYF.

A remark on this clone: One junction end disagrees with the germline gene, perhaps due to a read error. The CDR3 sequence: CASREVNEQFF. In DNA, the CDR3 is TGTGCCAGCAGGGAAGTTAATGAGCAGTTCTTC. V gene TRBV2 combines with J gene TRBJ2-1, with unresolved D. The CDR3 is made up of 11 amino acids. The germline V gene has CDR1 SNHLY and CDR2 FYNNEI.

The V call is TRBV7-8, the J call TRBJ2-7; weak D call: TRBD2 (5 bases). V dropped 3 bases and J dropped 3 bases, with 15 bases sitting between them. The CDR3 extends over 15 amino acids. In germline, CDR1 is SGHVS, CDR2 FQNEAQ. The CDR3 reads CASSLGAPPRYEQYF. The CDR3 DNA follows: TGTGCCAGCAGCTTGGGAGCTCCCCCCCGCTACGAGCAGTACTTC.

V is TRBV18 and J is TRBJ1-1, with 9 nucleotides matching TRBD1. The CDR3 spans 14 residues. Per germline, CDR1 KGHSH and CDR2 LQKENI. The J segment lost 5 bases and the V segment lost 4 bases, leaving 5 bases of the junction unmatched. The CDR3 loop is CASSLGTGWTEAFF. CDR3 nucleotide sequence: TGTGCCAGCTCACTCGGGACAGGGTGGACTGAAGCTTTCTTT.

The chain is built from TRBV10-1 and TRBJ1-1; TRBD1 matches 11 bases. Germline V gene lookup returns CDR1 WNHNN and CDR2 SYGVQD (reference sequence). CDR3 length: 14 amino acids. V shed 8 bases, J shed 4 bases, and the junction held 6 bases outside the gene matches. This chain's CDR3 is CASGQGTGGTEAFF. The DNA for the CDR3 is TGCGCCAGCGGCCAGGGGACAGGGGGCACTGAAGCTTTCTTT.

The DNA for the CDR3 is TGTGCCAGCAGCTTAGCCGGAGGGGCAGACCTTAATGAAAAACTGTTTTTT. This gives the protein CASSLAGGADLNEKLFF. The chain employs TRBV7-9 and TRBJ1-4; D possibly corresponds to TRBD1 (5 bases). This CDR3 is built from 17 residues. CDR1 and CDR2 from the germline V gene are SEHNR and FQNEAQ (reference sequence). Trimming left V 0 bases short and J 4 bases short, with 15 bases between.

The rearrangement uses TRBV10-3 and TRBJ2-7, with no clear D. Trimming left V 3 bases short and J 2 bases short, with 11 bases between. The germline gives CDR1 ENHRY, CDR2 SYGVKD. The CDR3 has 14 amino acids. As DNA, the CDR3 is TGTGCCATCAGTGACGAGACGGACGCCTACGAGCAGTACTTC. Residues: CAISDETDAYEQYF.

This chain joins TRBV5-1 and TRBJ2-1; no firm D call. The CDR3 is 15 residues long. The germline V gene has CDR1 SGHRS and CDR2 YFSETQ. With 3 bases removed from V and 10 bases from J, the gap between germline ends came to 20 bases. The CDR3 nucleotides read TGCGCCAGCAGCTACATCGGCTTGGGGTCGGCCGAGCAGTTCTTC. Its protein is CASSYIGLGSAEQFF.

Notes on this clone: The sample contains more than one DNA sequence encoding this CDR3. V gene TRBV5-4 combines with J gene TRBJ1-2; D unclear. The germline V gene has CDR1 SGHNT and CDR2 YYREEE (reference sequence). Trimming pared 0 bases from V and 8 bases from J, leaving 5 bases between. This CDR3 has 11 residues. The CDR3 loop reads CASSLGSGYTF. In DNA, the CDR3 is TGTGCCAGCAGCTTGGGCTCCGGCTACACCTTC.

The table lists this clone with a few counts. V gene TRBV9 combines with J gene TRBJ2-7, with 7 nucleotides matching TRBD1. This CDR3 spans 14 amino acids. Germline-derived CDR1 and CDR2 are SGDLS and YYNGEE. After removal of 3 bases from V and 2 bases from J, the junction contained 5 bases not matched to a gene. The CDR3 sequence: CASSGRGSTYEQYF. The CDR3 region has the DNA TGTGCCAGCAGCGGCAGGGGGTCGACCTACGAGCAGTACTTC.

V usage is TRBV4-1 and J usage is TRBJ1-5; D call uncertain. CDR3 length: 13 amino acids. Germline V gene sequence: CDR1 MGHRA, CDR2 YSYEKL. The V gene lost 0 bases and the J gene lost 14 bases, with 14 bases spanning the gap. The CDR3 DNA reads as TGCGCCAGCAGCCAAGAGAGGCGGCGTGACAAGCATTTT. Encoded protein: CASSQERRRDKHF.

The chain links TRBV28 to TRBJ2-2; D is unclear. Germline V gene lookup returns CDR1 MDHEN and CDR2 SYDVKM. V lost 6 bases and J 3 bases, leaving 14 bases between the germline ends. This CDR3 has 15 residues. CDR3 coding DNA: TGTGCCAGCAGCCCAAGGTCGGTGTACACCGGGGAGCTGTTTTTT. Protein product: CASSPRSVYTGELFF.

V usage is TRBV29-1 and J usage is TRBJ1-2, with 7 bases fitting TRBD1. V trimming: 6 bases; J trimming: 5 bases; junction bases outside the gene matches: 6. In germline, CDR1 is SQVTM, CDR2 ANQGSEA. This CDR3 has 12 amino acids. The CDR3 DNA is TGCAGCGTGGCGGGGACAGTTTATGGCTACACCTTC. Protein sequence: CSVAGTVYGYTF.

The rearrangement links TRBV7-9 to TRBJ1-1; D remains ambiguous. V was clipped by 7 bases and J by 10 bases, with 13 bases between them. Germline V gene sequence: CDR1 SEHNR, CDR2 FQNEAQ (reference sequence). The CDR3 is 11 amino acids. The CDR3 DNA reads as TGTGCCAGCACCCCGTCGGGGTCAGCTTTCTTT. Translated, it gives CASTPSGSAFF.

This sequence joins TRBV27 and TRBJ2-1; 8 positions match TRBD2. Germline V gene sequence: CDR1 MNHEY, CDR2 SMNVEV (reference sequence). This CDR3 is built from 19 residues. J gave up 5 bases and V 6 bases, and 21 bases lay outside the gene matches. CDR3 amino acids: CASSLTWLAGISRDNEQFF. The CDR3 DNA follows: TGTGCCAGCAGCTTAACGTGGCTAGCGGGTATCTCTCGGGACAATGAGCAGTTCTTC.

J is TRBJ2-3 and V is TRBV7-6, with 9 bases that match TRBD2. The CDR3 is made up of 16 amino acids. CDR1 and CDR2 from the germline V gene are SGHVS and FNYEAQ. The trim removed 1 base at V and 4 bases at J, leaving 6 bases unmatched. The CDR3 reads CASSLEVAGVPDTQYF. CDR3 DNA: TGTGCCAGCAGCTTAGAGGTAGCGGGAGTGCCAGATACGCAGTATTTT.

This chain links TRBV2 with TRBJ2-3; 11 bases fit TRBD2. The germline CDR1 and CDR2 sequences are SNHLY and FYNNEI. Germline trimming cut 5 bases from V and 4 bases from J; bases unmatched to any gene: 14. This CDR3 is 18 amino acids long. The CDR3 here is CASSRSTSGSEGPDTQYF. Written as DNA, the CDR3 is TGTGCCAGCAGTCGATCCACTAGCGGGAGTGAGGGCCCAGATACGCAGTATTTT.

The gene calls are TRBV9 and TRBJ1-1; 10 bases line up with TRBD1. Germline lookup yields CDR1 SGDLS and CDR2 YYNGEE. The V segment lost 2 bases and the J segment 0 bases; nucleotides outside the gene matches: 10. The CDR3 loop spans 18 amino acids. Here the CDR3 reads CASSVTGTGAPLNTEAFF. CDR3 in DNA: TGTGCCAGCAGCGTCACCGGGACAGGGGCGCCCTTGAACACTGAAGCTTTCTTT.

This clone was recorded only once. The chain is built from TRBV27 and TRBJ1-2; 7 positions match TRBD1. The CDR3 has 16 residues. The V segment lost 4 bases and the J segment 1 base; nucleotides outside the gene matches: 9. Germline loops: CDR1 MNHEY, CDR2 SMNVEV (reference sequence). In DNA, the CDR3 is TGTGCCAGCAGTTCCGGAGCGTACAGGGGTAACTATGGCTACACCTTC. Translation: CASSSGAYRGNYGYTF.